The 28 T cell receptor beta chains reported below all come from one sample, sequenced in a study of blood T cell repertoires in COVID-19. The assay was immunoSEQ multiplex PCR, and TCRdb's table has in-frame clones only and misses some. There are 200,000 to 250,000 clones in the sample; about 90% occur only once, and about 1% lies in the top ten. Input material: PBMCs or T cells enriched from blood (not recorded which). Receptor source: a man in his fifties or sixties who had been exposed to COVID-19.

This chain joins TRBV2 and TRBJ1-1; D remains ambiguous. V was trimmed by 7 bases and J by 2 bases, leaving 11 bases between them. The CDR3 runs 13 residues. The germline V gene has CDR1 SNHLY and CDR2 FYNNEI. The CDR3 here is CASNGEPNTEAFF. CDR3 nucleotide sequence: TGTGCCAGCAATGGAGAGCCCAACACTGAAGCTTTCTTT.

The V and J genes are TRBV20-1 and TRBJ2-2, with D possibly matching TRBD2 (5 bases). Germline V gives CDR1 DFQATT, CDR2 SNEGSKA (reference sequence). V was cut by 3 bases and J by 0 bases, with 11 bases left in between. The CDR3 contains 15 residues. The CDR3 here is CSASRGMANTGELFF. CDR3 bases: TGCAGTGCTAGTCGGGGAATGGCGAACACCGGGGAGCTGTTTTTT.

The chain is built from TRBV30 and TRBJ2-2; the D gene is possibly TRBD1 (6 bases). This CDR3 has 13 amino acids. V was cut by 5 bases and J by 5 bases, with 12 bases left in between. Germline V gene data show CDR1 as GTSNPN and CDR2 as SVGIG (reference sequence). The CDR3 is CAWDRIQTGELFF. The CDR3 bases are TGTGCCTGGGACAGGATACAAACCGGGGAGCTGTTTTTT.

The chain carries TRBV10-1 and TRBJ1-2; TRBD1 agrees at 7 bases. Germline values: CDR1 WNHNN, CDR2 SYGVQD (reference sequence). CDR3 size: 15 residues. Trimming took 4 bases from V and 6 from J; bases not matched to a gene: 11. DNA of the CDR3: TGCGCCAGCAGTGCTCGACAGGGCGGTGAGGATGGCTACACCTTC. It encodes CASSARQGGEDGYTF.

The rearrangement links TRBV6-6 to TRBJ1-1; 7 bases line up with TRBD1. The CDR3 has 16 amino acids. V lost 6 bases to trimming and J lost 6 bases; unmatched junction nucleotides: 16. CDR1 and CDR2 (germline): MNHNY, SVGAGI (reference sequence). Written as DNA, the CDR3 is TGTGCCAGCAGCAACAGCCCGCAGGGGGGCTGGTCTGAAGCTTTCTTT. It codes for CASSNSPQGGWSEAFF.

The rearrangement uses TRBV5-1 and TRBJ2-2; the match to TRBD2 covers 11 bases. Germline V gene sequence: CDR1 SGHRS, CDR2 YFSETQ. This CDR3 contains 17 residues. J was trimmed by 5 bases and V by 4 bases; bases with no gene match: 10. Here the CDR3 DNA reads TGCGCCAGCAGCCTAACTAGCGGGGGCCCCCTTACCGGGGAGCTGTTTTTT. Protein product: CASSLTSGGPLTGELFF.

This chain joins TRBV5-1 and TRBJ2-3; D unclear. Germline lookup yields CDR1 SGHRS and CDR2 YFSETQ. The CDR3 runs 15 residues. The V end was cut by 5 bases, the J end by 1 base, with 14 bases between. The CDR3, as DNA: TGCGCCAGCAGACTTTCACTGGCGGGCACAGATACGCAGTATTTT. As protein: CASRLSLAGTDTQYF.

V usage is TRBV5-4 and J usage is TRBJ2-7; tentative D call: TRBD1 (6 bases). V dropped 4 bases and J dropped 2 bases, with 13 bases sitting between them. Germline lookup yields CDR1 SGHNT and CDR2 YYREEE (reference sequence). The CDR3 has 14 residues. CDR3 coding DNA: TGTGCCAGCAGCGCCGGGACACACACCTACGAGCAGTACTTC. This sequence encodes CASSAGTHTYEQYF.

V usage is TRBV13 and J usage is TRBJ2-1; 7 nucleotides agree with TRBD1. Germline CDR1 reads PRHDT; CDR2 reads FYEKMQ (reference sequence). V shed 5 bases, J shed 0 bases, and the junction held 4 bases outside the gene matches. There are 15 residues in the CDR3. The CDR3: CASSLGTDSYNEQFF. The CDR3 region has the DNA TGTGCCAGCAGCCTCGGGACAGACTCCTACAATGAGCAGTTCTTC.

J is TRBJ2-1 and V is TRBV2; 9 bases match TRBD2. Trimming removed 6 bases from V and 4 bases from J; junction bases left unmatched: 22. The CDR3 covers 20 residues. The germline gives CDR1 SNHLY, CDR2 FYNNEI. The CDR3 coding sequence is TGTGCCAGCAGGGGTGGTGCGGGAGGGCCGGCAACCTCCAATTACAATGAGCAGTTCTTC. This encodes CASRGGAGGPATSNYNEQFF.

V gene TRBV18 combines with J gene TRBJ1-1; 11 nucleotides agree with TRBD1. Germline V CDR1 and CDR2: KGHSH, LQKENI. The CDR3 runs to 17 residues. The V segment lost 4 bases and the J segment 0 bases; nucleotides outside the gene matches: 7. The CDR3 DNA reads TGTGCCAGCTCACTCTGGACAGGGGGCGGATTGAACACTGAAGCTTTCTTT. Translated, it gives CASSLWTGGGLNTEAFF.

This rearrangement joins TRBV6-5 to TRBJ1-1; 7 bases align to TRBD1. This CDR3 region has 13 residues. The ends lost 5 bases at V and 12 bases at J; junction bases unmatched: 12. The V gene's germline CDR1 is MNHEY and CDR2 SVGAGI. The CDR3 DNA reads TGTGCCAGCAGTCCCGGTACAGGGGTAAAAACTTTCTTT. It specifies CASSPGTGVKTFF.

This sequence joins TRBV9 and TRBJ1-4; 9 bases agree with TRBD1. Germline trimming cut 3 bases from V and 11 bases from J; bases unmatched to any gene: 8. This CDR3 contains 14 residues. From germline, CDR1 is SGDLS and CDR2 YYNGEE. CDR3 loop: CASSGIETGGKLFF. The CDR3 DNA sequence: TGTGCCAGCAGCGGCATAGAGACAGGGGGGAAACTGTTTTTT.

This sequence joins TRBV25-1 and TRBJ1-5, with 7 positions matching TRBD1. The V gene's germline CDR1 is MGHDK and CDR2 SYGVNS. The CDR3 has 15 residues. V trimming: 2 bases; J trimming: 2 bases; junction bases outside the gene matches: 3. CDR3 sequence (DNA): TGTGCCAGCAGTGAACTAGGGACAGGCAATCAGCCCCAGCATTTT. Encoded protein: CASSELGTGNQPQHF.

The chain couples TRBV7-3 to TRBJ2-4; tentatively, D is TRBD1 (5 bases). V was pared by 2 bases and J by 6 bases, with 8 bases between. The CDR3 covers 13 residues. CDR1 and CDR2 (germline): SGHTA, FQGTGA. The DNA for the CDR3 is TGTGCCAGCAGCTTATTTGGGGCAAACATTCAGTACTTC. It specifies CASSLFGANIQYF.

The chain couples TRBV28 to TRBJ1-2; no firm D call. V lost 3 bases and J 7 bases, leaving 9 bases between the germline ends. The CDR3 covers 12 residues. Germline CDR1 reads MDHEN; CDR2 reads SYDVKM. Here the CDR3 DNA reads TGTGCCAGCAGTTTCACGCTCAGTGGCTACACCTTC. Its translation is CASSFTLSGYTF.

J is TRBJ1-2 and V is TRBV28; 7 nucleotides agree with TRBD1. This CDR3 spans 15 amino acids. Unmatched junction bases numbered 5, after V lost 4 bases and J lost 0 bases. The germline CDR1 and CDR2 sequences are MDHEN and SYDVKM. The CDR3 coding sequence is TGTGCCAGCAGTTCTCCAGGGACAGCTAACTATGGCTACACCTTC. Protein sequence: CASSSPGTANYGYTF.

The chain is built from TRBV27 and TRBJ1-1, with TRBD1 as a possible D gene (5 bases). Per the germline V gene, CDR1 is MNHEY and CDR2 is SMNVEV (reference sequence). V gave up 0 bases and J gave up 7 bases, with 18 bases separating them. The CDR3 totals 16 residues. The CDR3 loop is CASSLSAGQGNVEAFF. CDR3 coding DNA: TGTGCCAGCAGTTTATCAGCCGGGCAGGGAAACGTTGAAGCTTTCTTT.

The chain employs TRBV30 and TRBJ1-3; D remains unclear. This CDR3 region has 12 residues. Between the trimmed V and J ends, which lost 0 bases and 8 bases, there was a span of 8 bases. CDR1 and CDR2 (germline): GTSNPN, SVGIG (reference sequence). The CDR3 is CAWSVQRDTIYF. In DNA form, the CDR3 reads TGTGCCTGGAGTGTACAGCGGGACACCATATATTTT. Using reference TRBV30 and TRBJ1-3 for the parts outside the CDR3, the full variable domain is SQTIHQWPATLVQPVGSPLSLECTVEGTSNPNLYWYRQAAGRGLQLLFYSVGIGQISSEVPQNLSASRPQDRQFILSSKKLLLSDSGFYLCAWSVQRDTIYFGEGSWLTVV.

The chain couples TRBV13 to TRBJ2-3; a weak D match, TRBD2 (6 bases). This CDR3 spans 16 amino acids. Deletions cut 5 bases from V and 0 bases from J, with 15 bases between. The germline V gene has CDR1 PRHDT and CDR2 FYEKMQ (reference sequence). The CDR3 spells CASSAGLSPSTDTQYF. The CDR3 DNA reads TGTGCCAGCAGCGCAGGACTATCCCCTAGCACAGATACGCAGTATTTT.

The rearrangement uses TRBV4-1 and TRBJ1-3; the D gene is possibly TRBD1 (5 bases). The germline gives CDR1 MGHRA, CDR2 YSYEKL. This CDR3 has 15 residues. V shed 1 base and J shed 2 bases, with 9 bases lying between them. The CDR3 region has the DNA TGCGCCAGCAGCCAAGTGGGGGGGACTGGAAACACCATATATTTT. The encoded protein is CASSQVGGTGNTIYF.

This chain connects TRBV7-2 to TRBJ1-5; weak D call: TRBD1 (6 bases). Trimming took off 2 bases at V and 5 bases at J, with 13 bases between the two ends. Germline V gene lookup returns CDR1 SGHTA and CDR2 FQGNSA. This CDR3 region has 15 residues. The CDR3 here is CASSLRGGSDQPQHF. CDR3 nucleotide sequence: TGTGCCAGCAGCTTACGAGGGGGATCGGATCAGCCCCAGCATTTT.

The chain has TRBV7-3 and TRBJ1-2; 12 nucleotides agree with TRBD1. Germline V gene lookup returns CDR1 SGHTA and CDR2 FQGTGA. The trim removed 3 bases at V and 7 bases at J, leaving 6 bases unmatched. The CDR3 covers 15 residues. The chain's CDR3 is CASSLSGTGGGGYTF. The DNA for the CDR3 is TGTGCCAGCAGCTTGTCCGGGACAGGGGGCGGTGGCTACACCTTC.

This chain joins TRBV5-4 and TRBJ2-5, with 13 bases fitting TRBD2. CDR1 and CDR2 (germline): SGHNT, YYREEE (reference sequence). After removal of 3 bases from V and 5 bases from J, the junction contained 7 bases not matched to a gene. The CDR3 runs 16 residues. The CDR3 loop is CASSSGLAGEWETQYF. The CDR3 coding sequence is TGTGCCAGCAGCTCCGGACTAGCGGGAGAGTGGGAGACCCAGTACTTC.

The chain joins TRBV30 to TRBJ1-6; TRBD1 agrees at 9 bases. V was clipped by 8 bases and J by 7 bases; unmatched bases: 6. Germline V gives CDR1 GTSNPN, CDR2 SVGIG (reference sequence). The length of the CDR3 is 13 residues. The CDR3, as DNA: TGTGCCGGGAAGACAGGGGGAAATTCACCCCTCCACTTT. Translated, it gives CAGKTGGNSPLHF.

The chain combines TRBV28 with TRBJ1-4; tentatively, D is TRBD1 (5 bases). Trimming stripped 10 bases from V and 7 bases from J, with 16 bases between. This CDR3 contains 13 residues. Germline loops: CDR1 MDHEN, CDR2 SYDVKM. The CDR3 region has the DNA TGTGCCACCCCCAGGGAAAGGGTTGAAAAACTGTTTTTT. It codes for CATPRERVEKLFF.

The genes are TRBV4-1 and TRBJ1-6, with unresolved D. Trimming cost V 1 base and J 10 bases, with 8 bases left between them. The CDR3 spans 13 residues. Germline CDR1 is MGHRA and CDR2 is YSYEKL. CDR3 in DNA: TGCGCCAGCAGCCAAGGGGGAGGATCACCCCTCCACTTT. It yields the protein CASSQGGGSPLHF.

The chain recombines TRBV15 with TRBJ1-2, with D possibly matching TRBD1 (6 bases). The CDR3 spans 17 residues. Germline V CDR1 and CDR2: LNHNV, YYDKDF (reference sequence). V was shortened by 0 bases and J by 0 bases, with 14 bases between the two germline ends. Here the CDR3 DNA reads TGTGCCACCAGCAGAGATCCAGGGGATACCCCTAACTATGGCTACACCTTC. Protein product: CATSRDPGDTPNYGYTF.